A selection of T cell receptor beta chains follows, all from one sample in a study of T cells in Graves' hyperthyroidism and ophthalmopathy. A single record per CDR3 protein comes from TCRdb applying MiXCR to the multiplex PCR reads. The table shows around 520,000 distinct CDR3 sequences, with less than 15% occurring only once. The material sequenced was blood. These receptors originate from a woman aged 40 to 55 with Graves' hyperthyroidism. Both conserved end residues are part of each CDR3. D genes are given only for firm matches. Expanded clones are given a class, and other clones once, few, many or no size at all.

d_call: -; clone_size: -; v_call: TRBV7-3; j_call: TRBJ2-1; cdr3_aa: CASIDRFRNEQFF; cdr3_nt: TGTGCCAGCATCGACAGGTTCCGCAATGAGCAGTTCTTC
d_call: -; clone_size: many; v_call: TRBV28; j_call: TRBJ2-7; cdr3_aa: CASRSLGQGVSEQYF; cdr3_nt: TGTGCCAGCAGGTCCTTGGGGCAGGGCGTTAGCGAGCAGTACTTC
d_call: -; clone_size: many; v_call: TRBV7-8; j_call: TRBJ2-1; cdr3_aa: CASSSGVYNEQFF; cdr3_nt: TGTGCCAGCAGCTCCGGGGTATACAATGAGCAGTTCTTC
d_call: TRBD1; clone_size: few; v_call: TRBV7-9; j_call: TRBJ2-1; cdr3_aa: CASSSGQGWANEQFF; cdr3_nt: TGTGCCAGCAGCTCAGGACAGGGTTGGGCAAATGAGCAGTTCTTC
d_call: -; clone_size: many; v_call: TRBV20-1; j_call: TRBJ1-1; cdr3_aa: CSAKGRTEAFF; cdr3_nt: TGCAGTGCTAAAGGGAGGACTGAAGCTTTCTTT
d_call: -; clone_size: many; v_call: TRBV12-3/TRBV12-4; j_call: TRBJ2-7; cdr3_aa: CASSSFGQSTYEQYF; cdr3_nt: TGTGCCAGCAGTTCTTTCGGACAGTCTACCTACGAGCAGTACTTC
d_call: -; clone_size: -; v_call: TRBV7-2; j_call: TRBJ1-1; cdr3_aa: CASSAGPYTNTEAFF; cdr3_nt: TGTGCCAGCAGCGCCGGACCGTATACGAACACTGAAGCTTTCTTT
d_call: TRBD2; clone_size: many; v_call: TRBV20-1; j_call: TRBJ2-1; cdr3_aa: CSARSAGAVYEQFF; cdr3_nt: TGCAGTGCTAGATCAGCGGGAGCTGTGTATGAGCAGTTCTTC
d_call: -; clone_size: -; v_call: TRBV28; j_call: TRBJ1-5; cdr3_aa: CASSLLGAGNQPQHF; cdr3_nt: TGTGCCAGCAGTTTATTAGGGGCAGGAAATCAGCCCCAGCATTTT
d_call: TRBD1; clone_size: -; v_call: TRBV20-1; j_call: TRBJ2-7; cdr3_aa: CSARLGTGGSYSYEQYF; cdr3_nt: TGCAGTGCTAGATTAGGGACAGGGGGATCCTACTCCTACGAGCAGTACTTC
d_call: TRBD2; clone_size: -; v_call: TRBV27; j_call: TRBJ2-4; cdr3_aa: CASGISGTVKNIQYF; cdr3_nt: TGTGCCAGCGGAATTAGCGGGACTGTCAAAAACATTCAGTACTTC
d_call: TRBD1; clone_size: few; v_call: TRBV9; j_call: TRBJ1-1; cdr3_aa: CASSPGGQIMNTEAFF; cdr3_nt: TGTGCCAGCAGCCCGGGGGGACAGATTATGAACACTGAAGCTTTCTTT
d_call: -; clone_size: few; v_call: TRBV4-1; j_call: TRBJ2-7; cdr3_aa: CASSQEPLTDGYEQYF; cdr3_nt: TGCGCCAGCAGCCAAGAGCCTTTGACAGACGGCTACGAGCAGTACTTC
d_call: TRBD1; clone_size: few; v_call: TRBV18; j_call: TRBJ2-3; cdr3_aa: CASSPRAGGTDTQYF; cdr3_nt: TGTGCCAGCTCACCACGCGCAGGGGGTACAGATACGCAGTATTTT
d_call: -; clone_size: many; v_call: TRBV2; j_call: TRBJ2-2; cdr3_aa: CASSAQGLYTGELFF; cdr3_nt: TGTGCCAGCAGTGCGCAGGGCCTCTACACCGGGGAGCTGTTTTTT
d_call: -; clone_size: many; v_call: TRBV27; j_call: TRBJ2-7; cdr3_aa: CASSQGWEQYF; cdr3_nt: TGTGCCAGCAGTCAGGGATGGGAGCAGTACTTC
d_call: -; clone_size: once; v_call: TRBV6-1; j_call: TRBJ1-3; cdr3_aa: CASSEAPIATINTIYF; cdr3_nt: TGTGCCAGCAGTGAAGCACCTATAGCTACTATAAACACCATATATTTT
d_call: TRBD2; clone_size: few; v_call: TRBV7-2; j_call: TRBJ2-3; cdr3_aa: CASSLAFGGRGADTQYF; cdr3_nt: TGTGCCAGCAGCTTAGCTTTTGGCGGGAGAGGGGCAGATACGCAGTATTTT
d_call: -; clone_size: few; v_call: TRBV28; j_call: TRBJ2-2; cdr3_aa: CASSTISGNTGELFF; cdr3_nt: TGTGCCAGCAGTACCATAAGCGGGAACACCGGGGAGCTGTTTTTT
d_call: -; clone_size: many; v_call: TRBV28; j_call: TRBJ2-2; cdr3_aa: CASSSHTRDGANTGELFF; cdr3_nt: TGTGCCAGCAGTTCCCATACCCGGGACGGAGCGAACACCGGGGAGCTGTTTTTT
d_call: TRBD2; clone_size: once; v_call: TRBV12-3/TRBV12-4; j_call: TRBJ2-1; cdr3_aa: CASSRTRDEQFF; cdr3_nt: TGTGCCAGCAGCCGGACTAGGGATGAGCAGTTCTTC
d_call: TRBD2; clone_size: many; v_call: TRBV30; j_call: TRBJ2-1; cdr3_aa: CAWSGAGDWNEQFF; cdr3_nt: TGTGCCTGGAGTGGAGCGGGAGACTGGAATGAGCAGTTCTTC
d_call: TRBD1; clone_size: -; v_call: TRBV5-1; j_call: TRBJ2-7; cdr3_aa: CASRQGIGDEQYF; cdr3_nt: TGCGCCAGTCGACAGGGGATTGGGGACGAGCAGTACTTC
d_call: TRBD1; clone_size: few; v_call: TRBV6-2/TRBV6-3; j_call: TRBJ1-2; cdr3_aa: CASSGRDRGHGYTF; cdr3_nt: TGTGCCAGCAGTGGCCGGGACAGGGGGCATGGCTACACCTTC
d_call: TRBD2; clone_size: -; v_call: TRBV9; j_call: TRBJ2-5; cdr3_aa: CASSVAGLAVGEETQYF; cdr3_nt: TGTGCCAGCAGCGTAGCAGGACTAGCGGTAGGAGAAGAGACCCAGTACTTC
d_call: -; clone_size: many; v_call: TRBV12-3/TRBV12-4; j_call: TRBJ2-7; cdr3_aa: CASSLAAGNTNSYEQYF; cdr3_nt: TGTGCCAGCAGCCTAGCCGCAGGCAATACCAACTCCTACGAGCAGTACTTC
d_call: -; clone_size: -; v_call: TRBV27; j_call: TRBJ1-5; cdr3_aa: CASRVGASNQPQHF; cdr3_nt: TGTGCCAGCAGGGTAGGGGCGAGCAATCAGCCCCAGCATTTT
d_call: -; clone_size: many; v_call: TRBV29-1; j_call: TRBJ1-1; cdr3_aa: CSVIRRTENTEAFF; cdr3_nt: TGCAGCGTTATAAGGAGGACAGAGAACACTGAAGCTTTCTTT
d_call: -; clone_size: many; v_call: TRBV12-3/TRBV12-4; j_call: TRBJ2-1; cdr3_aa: CASSLTLVGGGNEQFF; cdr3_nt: TGTGCCAGCAGTTTAACCCTGGTGGGAGGAGGGAATGAGCAGTTCTTC
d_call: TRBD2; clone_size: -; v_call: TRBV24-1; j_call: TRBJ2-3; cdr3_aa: CATSDPSGGTDTQYF; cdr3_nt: TGTGCCACCAGTGATCCTAGCGGGGGCACAGATACGCAGTATTTT
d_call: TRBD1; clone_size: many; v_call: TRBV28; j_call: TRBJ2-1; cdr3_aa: CASSTPDRGKSYNEQFF; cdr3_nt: TGTGCCAGCAGTACCCCGGACAGGGGGAAATCCTACAATGAGCAGTTCTTC
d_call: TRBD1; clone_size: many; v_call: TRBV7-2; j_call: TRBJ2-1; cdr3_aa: CASSPGQGREKYNEQFF; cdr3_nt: TGTGCCAGCAGCCCAGGACAGGGGCGAGAGAAATACAATGAGCAGTTCTTC
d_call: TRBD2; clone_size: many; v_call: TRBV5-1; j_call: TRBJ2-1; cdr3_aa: CASSPSGSSYNEQFF; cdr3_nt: TGTGCCAGCAGCCCAAGCGGGAGCTCCTACAATGAGCAGTTCTTC
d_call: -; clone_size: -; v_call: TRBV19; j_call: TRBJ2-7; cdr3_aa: CLSHVRIPYEQYF; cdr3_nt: TGTCTCTCCCACGTCCGGATACCCTACGAGCAGTACTTC
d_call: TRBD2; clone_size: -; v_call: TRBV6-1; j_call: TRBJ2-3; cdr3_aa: CASSDRAGAVADTQYF; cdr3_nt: TGTGCCAGCAGTGATCGAGCGGGAGCAGTCGCAGATACGCAGTATTTT
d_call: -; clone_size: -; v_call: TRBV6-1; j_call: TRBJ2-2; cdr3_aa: CASSTQYLGELFF; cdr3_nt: TGTGCCAGCAGTACCCAGTATCTCGGGGAGCTGTTTTTT
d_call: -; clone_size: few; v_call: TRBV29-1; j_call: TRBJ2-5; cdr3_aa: CSVVASPKKGTQYF; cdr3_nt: TGCAGCGTTGTCGCTAGCCCAAAAAAGGGGACCCAGTACTTC
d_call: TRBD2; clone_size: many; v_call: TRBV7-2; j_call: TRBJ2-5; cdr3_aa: CASSLVPSGTLRETQYF; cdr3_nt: TGTGCCAGCAGCCTCGTCCCTAGCGGAACCCTTCGGGAGACCCAGTACTTC
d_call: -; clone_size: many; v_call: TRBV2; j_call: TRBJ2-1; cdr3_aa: CASRGGGTRYNEQFF; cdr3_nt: TGTGCCAGCAGGGGGGGCGGGACAAGGTACAATGAGCAGTTCTTC
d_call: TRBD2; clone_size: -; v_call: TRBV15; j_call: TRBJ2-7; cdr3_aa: CATRSGGGRNEQYF; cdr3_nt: TGTGCCACCAGGAGCGGGGGGGGGAGGAACGAGCAGTACTTC
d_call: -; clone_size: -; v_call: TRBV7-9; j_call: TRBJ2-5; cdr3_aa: CASNLKGVQETQYF; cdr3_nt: TGTGCCAGCAACCTTAAGGGGGTGCAAGAGACCCAGTACTTC
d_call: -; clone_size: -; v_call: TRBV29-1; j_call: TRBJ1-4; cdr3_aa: CSVVVRSTNEKPFF; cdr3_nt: TGCAGCGTTGTAGTACGATCAACTAATGAAAAACCGTTTTTT
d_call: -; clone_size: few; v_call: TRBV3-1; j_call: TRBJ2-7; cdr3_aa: CASSQDFGRRSYEQYF; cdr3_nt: TGTGCCAGCAGCCAAGATTTCGGGAGACGGTCCTACGAGCAGTACTTC
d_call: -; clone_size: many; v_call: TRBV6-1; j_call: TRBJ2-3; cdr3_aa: CASSEGVTAGSGTDTQYF; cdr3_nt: TGTGCCAGCAGTGAAGGGGTTACGGCGGGGTCGGGCACAGATACGCAGTATTTT
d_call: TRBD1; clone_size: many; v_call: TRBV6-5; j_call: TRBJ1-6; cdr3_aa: CASSYTGQGGNSPLHF; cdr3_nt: TGTGCCAGCAGTTACACCGGACAGGGTGGTAATTCACCCCTCCACTTT